The source of this T cell receptor (beta chain) is a study of blood T cell repertoires in COVID-19. Here immunoSEQ multiplex PCR was the method, and the copy in TCRdb shows in-frame clones only, minus some. The sample lists approximately 350,000 clones, about 89% occurring once. Followed over time, Seattle patients had been enrolled while infection was active. The clonotype originates from a young woman with COVID-19, enrolled during active disease. Specimen: peripheral blood.

CDR3 sequence reads: CASSYDGASYEQYF. CDR3 DNA sequence: TGTGCCAGCAGTTACGATGGGGCCTCCTACGAGCAGTACTTC. V usage is TRBV6-2 or TRBV6-3 and J usage is TRBJ2-7; perhaps TRBD1 as D (5 bases). Germline V gene data show CDR1 as MNHEY and CDR2 as SVGEGT. Trimming shortened V by 2 bases and J by 0 bases, and 8 bases separated the two germline ends. The CDR3 covers 14 residues.